This T cell receptor beta chain was identified during a study of blood T cell repertoires in COVID-19. Study-level background: There were acute and convalescent COVID-19 samples, and they came from the United States, Italy and Spain. T cells, B-cell-depleted T cells, or PBMCs supplied cDNA or gDNA.

The V end lost 11 bases, the J end lost 6 bases, and 17 bases lay between the germline ends. CDR1 is LNHDA and CDR2 is SQIVND in the germline V gene (reference sequence). The CDR3 contains 13 residues. Under the authors' procedure: Amplifying reference gene primers gave estimates of nucleated cell counts. TCRdb's copy holds only in-frame clones and misses some; the assay was immunoSEQ multiplex PCR. From that table come the V and J calls and clone size; the DNA was used to work out D and trimming. The repertoire holds 200,000 to 300,000 clones, roughly 90% seen once, with roughly 1.8% in the top ten.

The J gene is TRBJ1-5, the V gene TRBV19; D possibly corresponds to TRBD1 (5 bases). The sequence came from a man aged 30 to 39 with active or convalescent COVID-19. Sequencing input: peripheral blood. CDR3 sequence reads: CACGAQATQPQHF. The CDR3 nucleotides read TGTGCCTGTGGGGCACAGGCGACTCAGCCCCAGCATTTT.